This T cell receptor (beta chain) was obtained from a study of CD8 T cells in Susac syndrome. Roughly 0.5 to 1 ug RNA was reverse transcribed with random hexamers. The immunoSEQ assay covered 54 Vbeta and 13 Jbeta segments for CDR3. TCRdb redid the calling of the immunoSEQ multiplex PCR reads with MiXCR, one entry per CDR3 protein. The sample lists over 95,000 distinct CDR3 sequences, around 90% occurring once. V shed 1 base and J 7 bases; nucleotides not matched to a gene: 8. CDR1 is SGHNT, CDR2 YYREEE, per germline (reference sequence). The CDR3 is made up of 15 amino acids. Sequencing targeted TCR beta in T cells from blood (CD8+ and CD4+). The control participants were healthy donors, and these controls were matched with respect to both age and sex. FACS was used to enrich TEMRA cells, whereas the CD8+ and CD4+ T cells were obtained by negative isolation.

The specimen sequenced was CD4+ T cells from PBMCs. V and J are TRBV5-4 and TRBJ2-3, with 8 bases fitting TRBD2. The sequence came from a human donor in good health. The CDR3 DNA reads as TGTGCCAGCAGCTTGAACCGGGAGGGCCTTCATACGCAGTATTTT. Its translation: CASSLNREGLHTQYF. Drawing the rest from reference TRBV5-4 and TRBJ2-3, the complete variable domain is ETGVTQSPTHLIKTRGQQVTLRCSSQSGHNTVSWYQQALGQGPQFIFQYYREEENGRGNFPPRFSGLQFPNYSSELNVNALELDDSALYLCASSLNREGLHTQYFGPGTRLTVL.